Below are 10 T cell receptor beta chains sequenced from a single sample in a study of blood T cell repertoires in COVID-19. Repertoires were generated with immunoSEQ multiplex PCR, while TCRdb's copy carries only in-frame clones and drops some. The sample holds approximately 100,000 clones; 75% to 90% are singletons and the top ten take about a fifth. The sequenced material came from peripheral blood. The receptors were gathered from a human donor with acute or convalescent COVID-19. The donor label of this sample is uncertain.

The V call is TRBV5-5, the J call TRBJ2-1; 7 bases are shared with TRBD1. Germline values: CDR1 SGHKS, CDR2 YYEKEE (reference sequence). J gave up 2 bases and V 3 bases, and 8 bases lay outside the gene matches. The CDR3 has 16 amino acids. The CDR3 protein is CASSWGQTYTYNEQFF. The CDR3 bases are TGTGCCAGCAGCTGGGGACAGACTTATACCTACAATGAGCAGTTCTTC.

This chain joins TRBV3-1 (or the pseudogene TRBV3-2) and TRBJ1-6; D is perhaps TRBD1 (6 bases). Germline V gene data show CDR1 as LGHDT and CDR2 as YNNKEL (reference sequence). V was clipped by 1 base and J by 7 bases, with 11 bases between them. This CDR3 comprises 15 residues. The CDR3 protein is CASSQAGAPNSPLHF. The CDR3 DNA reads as TGTGCCAGCAGCCAAGCAGGGGCCCCAAATTCACCCCTCCACTTT.

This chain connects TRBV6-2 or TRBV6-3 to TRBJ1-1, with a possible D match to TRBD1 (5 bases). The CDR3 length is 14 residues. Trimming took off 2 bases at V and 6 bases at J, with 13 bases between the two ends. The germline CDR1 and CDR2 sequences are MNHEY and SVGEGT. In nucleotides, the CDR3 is TGTGCCAGCAGTTACAGGGGTAGAAGGGCTGAAGCTTTCTTT. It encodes CASSYRGRRAEAFF.

CDR3 sequence: CASSLSPQYSNQPQHF. CDR3 DNA: TGTGCCAGCAGTTTATCGCCGCAGTATAGCAATCAGCCCCAGCATTTT. The genes are TRBV27 and TRBJ1-5; D call uncertain. This CDR3 has 16 residues. The ends were cut back, 0 bases at V and 0 bases at J, with 9 bases in the middle. The germline CDR1 and CDR2 sequences are MNHEY and SMNVEV (reference sequence).

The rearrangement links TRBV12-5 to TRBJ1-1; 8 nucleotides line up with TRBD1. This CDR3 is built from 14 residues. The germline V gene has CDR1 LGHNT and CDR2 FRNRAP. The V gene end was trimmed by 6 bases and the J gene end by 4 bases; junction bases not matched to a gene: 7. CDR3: CASGQPDRVTEAFF. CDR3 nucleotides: TGTGCTAGTGGCCAACCGGACAGGGTCACTGAAGCTTTCTTT.

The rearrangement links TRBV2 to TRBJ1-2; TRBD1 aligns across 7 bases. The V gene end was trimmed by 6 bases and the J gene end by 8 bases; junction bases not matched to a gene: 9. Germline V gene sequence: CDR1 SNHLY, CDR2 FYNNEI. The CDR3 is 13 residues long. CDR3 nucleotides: TGTGCCAGCAGACCGACAGGGTTTGGAGGCTACACCTTC. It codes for CASRPTGFGGYTF.

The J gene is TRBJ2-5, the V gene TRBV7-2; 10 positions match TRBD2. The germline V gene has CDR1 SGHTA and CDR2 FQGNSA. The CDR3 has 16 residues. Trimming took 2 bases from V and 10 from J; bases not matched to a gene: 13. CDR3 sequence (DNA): TGTGCCAGCAGCTTAATTCCCCTAGCGGGAGTTATGGACCAGTACTTC. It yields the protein CASSLIPLAGVMDQYF. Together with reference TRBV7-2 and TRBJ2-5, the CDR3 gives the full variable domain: GAGVSQSPSNKVTEKGKDVELRCDPISGHTALYWYRQSLGQGLEFLIYFQGNSAPDKSGLPSDRFSAERTGGSVSTLTIQRTQQEDSAVYLCASSLIPLAGVMDQYFGPGTRLLVL.

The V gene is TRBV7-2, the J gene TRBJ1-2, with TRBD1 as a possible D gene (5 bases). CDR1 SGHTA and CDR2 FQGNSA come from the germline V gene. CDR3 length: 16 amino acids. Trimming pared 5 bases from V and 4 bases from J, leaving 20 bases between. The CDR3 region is CASSAGGRAGVYGYTF. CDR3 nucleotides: TGTGCCAGCAGCGCTGGGGGGAGGGCCGGTGTCTATGGCTACACCTTC.

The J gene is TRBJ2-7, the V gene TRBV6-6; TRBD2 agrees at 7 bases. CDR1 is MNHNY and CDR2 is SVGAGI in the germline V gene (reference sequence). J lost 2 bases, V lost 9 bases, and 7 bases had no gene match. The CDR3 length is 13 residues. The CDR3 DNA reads TGTGCCAGTACCCCTAGCGGAACCTACGAGCAGTACTTC. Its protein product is CASTPSGTYEQYF.

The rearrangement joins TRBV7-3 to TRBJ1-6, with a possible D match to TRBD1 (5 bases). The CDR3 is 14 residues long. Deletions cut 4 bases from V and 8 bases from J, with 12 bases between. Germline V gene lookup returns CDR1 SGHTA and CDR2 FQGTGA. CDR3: CASSSGDSYSPLHF. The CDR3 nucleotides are TGTGCCAGCAGCTCGGGGGACTCCTATTCACCCCTCCACTTT.